Listed here are 14 T cell receptor beta chains from one sample, sequenced in a study of PD-1 blockade in classical Hodgkin lymphoma (TCRdb year 2020). The method behind the library was the immunoSEQ multiplex PCR assay. TCRdb limited this immuneACCESS table to in-frame rearrangements with V and J called. A share of clones is missing; checked studies link under half to unresolved V genes, and the rest is unexplained. The sample table lists some 90,000 clones, around 80% of them with a count of one. The ten largest clonotypes hold over 8% of the sample. The time point label here, explained by the study, means: cycle 4 day 1 (C4D1), after less than seven weeks of nivolumab. Every trial patient had relapsed following autologous stem cell transplantation, and prior brentuximab vedotin exposure was what differed among cohorts A, B and C. The sample was peripheral blood mononuclear cells (PBMCs), taken before the fourth cycle of nivolumab. These receptors were obtained from a human donor with classical Hodgkin lymphoma.

This clone has a count of ten or more. The chain links TRBV19 to TRBJ1-2; D is ambiguous. V lost 6 bases, J lost 2 bases, and 4 bases lay in between. CDR3 size: 11 residues. In germline, CDR1 is LNHDA, CDR2 SQIVND (reference sequence). The CDR3 is CASSYNYGYTF. DNA for the CDR3: TGTGCCAGTAGCTACAACTATGGCTACACCTTC.

This chain connects TRBV27 to TRBJ1-2; 10 positions agree with TRBD1. Germline CDR1 reads MNHEY; CDR2 reads SMNVEV (reference sequence). V shed 5 bases and J 6 bases; nucleotides not matched to a gene: 9. CDR3 length equals 15 residues. This CDR3 is CASSRPGQGSNGYTF. CDR3 DNA: TGTGCCAGCAGTCGACCGGGACAGGGGAGTAATGGCTACACCTTC.

The chain is built from TRBV10-3 and TRBJ2-5; 7 bases fit TRBD1. Germline-derived CDR1 and CDR2 are ENHRY and SYGVKD. The V gene end was trimmed by 10 bases and the J gene end by 3 bases; junction bases not matched to a gene: 17. This CDR3 is 16 amino acids long. The CDR3 DNA sequence: TGTGCCACCTCTGAGGGGGCACAGGCCGTCAAAGAGACCCAGTACTTC. It translates to CATSEGAQAVKETQYF.

In this sample, this clone turned up a few times. The chain recombines TRBV5-4 with TRBJ2-5; D is undetermined. The CDR3 is made up of 13 amino acids. Trimming removed 3 bases at V and 5 bases at J, with 11 bases between. Germline assignment: CDR1 SGHNT and CDR2 YYREEE (reference sequence). CDR3 protein: CASSSGPQETQYF. The CDR3 DNA reads TGTGCCAGCAGCTCCGGCCCCCAGGAGACCCAGTACTTC.

V and J are TRBV4-2 and TRBJ1-5; 8 bases are a match to TRBD1. CDR3 length: 17 residues. V lost 1 base to trimming and J lost 1 base; unmatched junction nucleotides: 6. Germline V CDR1 and CDR2: LGHNA, YNFKEQ. CDR3 in amino acids: CASSQGAGGKSNQPQHF. The CDR3 DNA sequence: TGTGCCAGCAGCCAAGGGGCAGGGGGCAAGAGCAATCAGCCCCAGCATTTT.

This clone is a singleton in its sample. This rearrangement joins TRBV6-1 to TRBJ2-3; D is perhaps TRBD2 (5 bases). Trimming cost V 1 base and J 1 base, with 9 bases left between them. CDR1 is MNHNS, CDR2 SASEGT, per germline. The CDR3 spans 15 residues. The CDR3 DNA sequence: TGTGCCAGCAGTGAAGACGGGGTCGGCACAGATACGCAGTATTTT. Translated, it gives CASSEDGVGTDTQYF.

CDR3 amino acids: CSVVRDGGELFF. As DNA, the CDR3 is TGCAGCGTTGTGAGGGATGGCGGGGAGCTGTTTTTT. V gene TRBV29-1 combines with J gene TRBJ2-2, with D possibly matching TRBD2 (5 bases). Germline V gene data show CDR1 as SQVTM and CDR2 as ANQGSEA. The ends were cut back, 4 bases at V and 7 bases at J, with 10 bases in the middle. This CDR3 is 12 amino acids long.

The chain has TRBV5-4 and TRBJ2-3; 8 bases align to TRBD1. In germline, CDR1 is SGHNT, CDR2 YYREEE (reference sequence). The CDR3 length is 13 residues. V shed 4 bases, J shed 5 bases, and the junction held 3 bases outside the gene matches. The CDR3 DNA follows: TGTGCCAGCAGCGAAGACAGGGGAGATACGCAGTATTTT. Its translation is CASSEDRGDTQYF.

This chain connects TRBV6-5 to TRBJ1-4, with 10 bases that match TRBD1. Germline assignment: CDR1 MNHEY and CDR2 SVGAGI. The CDR3 totals 13 residues. V lost 7 bases, J lost 5 bases, and 1 base stayed unmatched. CDR3 in amino acids: CASKGQGNEKLFF. The CDR3 DNA follows: TGTGCCAGCAAGGGACAGGGGAATGAAAAACTGTTTTTT.

The V gene is TRBV6-5, the J gene TRBJ2-1; 8 nucleotides match TRBD2. The CDR3 extends over 15 amino acids. V shed 0 bases, J shed 4 bases, and the junction held 2 bases outside the gene matches. From germline, CDR1 is MNHEY and CDR2 SVGAGI. The CDR3 DNA reads as TGTGCCAGCAGTTACTCCGGACTAGCTTACAATGAGCAGTTCTTC. Translating gives CASSYSGLAYNEQFF.

The gene calls are TRBV7-3 and TRBJ1-2; TRBD1 aligns across 7 bases. Germline CDR1 is SGHTA and CDR2 is FQGTGA. Unmatched junction bases numbered 11, after V lost 2 bases and J lost 8 bases. CDR3 length: 15 residues. The CDR3 protein is CASSLAGRGYRGYTF. The CDR3 DNA reads TGTGCCAGCAGCTTAGCTGGCAGGGGGTATCGAGGCTACACCTTC.

The V and J genes are TRBV28 and TRBJ1-2, with no clear D. The CDR3 covers 15 residues. Germline CDR1 and CDR2: MDHEN and SYDVKM. The V and J ends lost 5 bases and 7 bases respectively, with 20 bases between them. CDR3 protein: CASSLSTGVGGGYTF. The CDR3 nucleotides are TGTGCCAGCAGTCTCTCAACTGGTGTTGGTGGTGGCTACACCTTC.

The chain combines TRBV28 with TRBJ2-7, with D unresolved. Germline V CDR1 and CDR2: MDHEN, SYDVKM. V lost 6 bases and J lost 2, with 20 bases in between. The CDR3 is 16 amino acids. The CDR3 DNA follows: TGTGCCAGCAGGACCCGGCCTTACCTATCCCCCTACGAGCAGTACTTC. Translation gives CASRTRPYLSPYEQYF.

The V and J genes are TRBV9 and TRBJ2-3, with unresolved D. Per the germline V gene, CDR1 is SGDLS and CDR2 is YYNGEE. Trimming took off 4 bases at V and 6 bases at J, with 12 bases between the two ends. CDR3 length equals 13 residues. The CDR3 loop reads CASSLGVADTQYF. CDR3 bases: TGTGCCAGCAGCTTAGGCGTCGCGGATACGCAGTATTTT.